This T cell receptor (beta chain) was identified during a study of T cells after yellow fever vaccination. Template switching with 5'RACE generated the TCR cDNA and added a universal primer site and UMIs. From the 5' RACE reads, TCRdb called clonotypes with MiXCR, one entry per CDR3 protein. This table holds about 300,000 distinct CDR3 sequences, 4% found once. Germline-derived CDR1 and CDR2 are LNHDA and SQIVND (reference sequence). V lost 3 bases, J lost 0 bases, and 11 bases lay in between. The CDR3 runs to 15 residues. The clonotype comes from a man between 18 and 29 years old who received the YFV17D yellow fever vaccine. The source was PBMCs, collected 5 days after the yellow fever booster vaccination. This chain joins TRBV19 and TRBJ2-5, with D possibly matching TRBD2 (6 bases). DNA of the CDR3: TGTGCCAGTAGTATCGGGAGACGGAACCAAGAGACCCAGTACTTC. It yields the protein CASSIGRRNQETQYF. The full variable domain, with the rest looked up from reference TRBV19 and TRBJ2-5, is DGGITQSPKYLFRKEGQNVTLSCEQNLNHDAMYWYRQDPGQGLRLIYYSQIVNDFQKGDIAEGYSVSREKKESFPLTVTSAQKNPTAFYLCASSIGRRNQETQYFGPGTRLLVL.